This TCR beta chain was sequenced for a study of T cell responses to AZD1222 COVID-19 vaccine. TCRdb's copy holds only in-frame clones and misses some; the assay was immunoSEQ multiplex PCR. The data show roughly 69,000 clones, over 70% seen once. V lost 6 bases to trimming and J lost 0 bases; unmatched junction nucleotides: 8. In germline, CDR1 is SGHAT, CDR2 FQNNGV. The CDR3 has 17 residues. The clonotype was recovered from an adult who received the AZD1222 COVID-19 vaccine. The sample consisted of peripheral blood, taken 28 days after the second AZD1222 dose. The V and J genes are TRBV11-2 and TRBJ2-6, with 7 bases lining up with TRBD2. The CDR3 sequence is CASSSGLVPSGANVLTF. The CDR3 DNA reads TGTGCCAGCAGTTCAGGACTAGTTCCCTCTGGGGCCAACGTCCTGACTTTC.